This record looks at one TCR beta chain sequence and its context. Its specificity is unknown. The repertoire was sequenced with immunoSEQ multiplex PCR; TCRdb's copy has only in-frame clones and lacks some. This table has approximately 1.9 million clones, about 93% appearing once. Trimming took 3 bases from V and 2 from J, leaving 14 bases between them. Germline V gene lookup returns CDR1 KGHSH and CDR2 LQKENI. The CDR3 is made up of 15 amino acids. This record comes from a study of shared clonotypes between healthy human individuals. Study outcomes and limitations: Compared with clonotypes that all four donors shared, non-shared clonotypes had lower generation probabilities. Among a few donors, roughly 5.5% of naive CD4 clonotypes were found in common.

Naive CD8 populations comprised CD45RO-negative cells positively selected for CCR7, excluding terminally differentiated effector memory CD45RA+ cells. The healthy adult donors were HIV-negative and reported no recent acute infections or vaccinations. The chain joins TRBV18 to TRBJ2-7; no clear D. Source material: naive CD8+ T cells from PBMCs. The origin of this receptor is a man aged 18 to 30 in good health. Some clones in this sample may be carry-over from other donors' samples. CDR3 coding DNA: TGTGCCAGCTCACCGGCAGAGGTATTGGCCTACGAGCAGTACTTC. Translating it yields CASSPAEVLAYEQYF.